The 29 T cell receptor beta chains below come from one sample, sequenced in a study of blood T cells in healthy people across ages. A second PCR, run for about 7 to 11 cycles, used a sample-barcoded 5' primer plus a J-beta primer mix. MiXCR, run by TCRdb on the 5' RACE reads, gives a single entry per CDR3 protein. The table shows roughly 1,000,000 distinct CDR3 sequences, with under 30% occurring only once. These data were also reused for a study on T cells of mothers and their children.

Input material: blood. The receptor set was obtained from a girl under 10 years old in good health.

CDR3 protein: CSVEVADKYQETQYF. CDR3 sequence (DNA): TGCAGCGTTGAAGTCGCAGATAAGTACCAAGAGACCCAGTACTTC. V gene TRBV29-1 combines with J gene TRBJ2-5, with D hard to call. The CDR3 is 15 amino acids. The germline gives CDR1 SQVTM, CDR2 ANQGSEA. V was shortened by 1 base and J by 0 bases, with 12 bases between the two germline ends. The full variable domain, in which reference TRBV29-1 and TRBJ2-5 provide the parts outside the CDR3, is SAVISQKPSRDICQRGTSLTIQCQVDSQVTMMFWYRQQPGQSLTLIATANQGSEATYESGFVIDKFPISRPNLTFSTLTVSNMSPEDSSIYLCSVEVADKYQETQYFGPGTRLLVL.

This chain uses TRBV4-1 with TRBJ1-6; D is perhaps TRBD1 (5 bases). The germline CDR1 and CDR2 sequences are MGHRA and YSYEKL. V lost 6 bases and J 9 bases, leaving 15 bases between the germline ends. The CDR3 covers 14 residues. The CDR3: CASSQRGSVSPLHF. The CDR3 DNA follows: TGCGCCAGCAGTCAAAGGGGCTCTGTTTCACCCCTCCACTTT.

A few counts support this clonotype. The chain carries TRBV6-6 and TRBJ2-7; 9 nucleotides line up with TRBD1. The CDR3 spans 15 residues. Germline loops: CDR1 MNHNY, CDR2 SVGAGI (reference sequence). Trimming at V came to 7 bases and at J to 4 bases, leaving 11 bases not matched to a gene. CDR3: CASTALGTGSYEQYF. CDR3 DNA: TGTGCCAGCACTGCGTTAGGGACAGGGTCTTACGAGCAGTACTTC.

The chain couples TRBV27 to TRBJ1-6; maybe TRBD1 (5 bases). V was clipped by 3 bases and J by 3 bases, with 12 bases between them. The CDR3 is 16 amino acids. In germline, CDR1 is MNHEY, CDR2 SMNVEV (reference sequence). CDR3 coding DNA: TGTGCCAGCAGTTTTGCAGGGCCCCTCTATAATTCACCCCTCCACTTT. Translated: CASSFAGPLYNSPLHF.

Ten or more counts support this clonotype. CDR3 in DNA: TGTGCCAGCAGCCACAGGGGCGATGGCACAGATACGCAGTATTTT. Amino acid sequence: CASSHRGDGTDTQYF. The chain combines TRBV3-1 with TRBJ2-3; D is perhaps TRBD1 (6 bases). This CDR3 spans 15 amino acids. CDR1 and CDR2 from the germline V gene are LGHDT and YNNKEL (reference sequence). Trimming cost V 3 bases and J 1 base, with 11 bases left between them.

There are a few counts of this clonotype. V and J are TRBV20-1 and TRBJ2-1; 7 nucleotides match TRBD2. The CDR3 totals 13 residues. The J segment lost 8 bases and the V segment lost 6 bases, leaving 10 bases of the junction unmatched. Germline lookup yields CDR1 DFQATT and CDR2 SNEGSKA (reference sequence). The CDR3 protein is CSANGLVGDEQFF. As DNA, the CDR3 is TGCAGTGCAAACGGACTAGTTGGTGATGAGCAGTTCTTC.

The chain links TRBV7-2 to TRBJ2-2; D gene ambiguous. The germline gives CDR1 SGHTA, CDR2 FQGNSA. The CDR3 is 14 residues long. The V end was cut by 5 bases, the J end by 5 bases, with 12 bases between. CDR3 nucleotides: TGTGCCAGCAGCGGTCTTCGGGTTACCGGGGAGCTGTTTTTT. Translation: CASSGLRVTGELFF.

The chain has TRBV6-1 and TRBJ2-5; D uncertain. Looked up from germline, CDR1 is MNHNS and CDR2 is SASEGT. This CDR3 spans 16 amino acids. Trimming took 1 base from V and 5 from J, leaving 17 bases between them. This CDR3 is CASSEVRWNRGETQYF. For the CDR3, the DNA is TGTGCCAGCAGTGAAGTTCGGTGGAACCGTGGGGAGACCCAGTACTTC.

This clonotype was seen a few times. The chain couples TRBV5-1 to TRBJ2-3; D perhaps matches TRBD2 (6 bases). V was trimmed by 5 bases and J by 1 base, leaving 11 bases between them. CDR1 is SGHRS, CDR2 YFSETQ, per germline. The CDR3 totals 14 residues. The CDR3 loop reads CASRGGDGTDTQYF. The CDR3 DNA sequence: TGCGCCAGCAGGGGAGGTGACGGCACAGATACGCAGTATTTT.

The J gene is TRBJ1-1, the V gene TRBV9; no clear D gene. Between the trimmed V and J ends, which lost 4 bases and 0 bases, there was a span of 13 bases. Germline V lookup: CDR1 SGDLS, CDR2 YYNGEE. The CDR3 extends over 15 amino acids. This CDR3 is CASSPTHTMNTEAFF. The CDR3 DNA reads TGTGCCAGCAGCCCAACCCATACCATGAACACTGAAGCTTTCTTT.

The V call is TRBV7-9, the J call TRBJ2-1; 7 bases align to TRBD1. The end of the DNA is better explained by TRBJ2-7, so the J call may be wrong. Germline V gene data show CDR1 as SEHNR and CDR2 as FQNEAQ (reference sequence). This CDR3 has 15 residues. The CDR3 region is CASSSADRRPYEQYF. The CDR3 coding sequence is TGTGCCAGCAGCTCAGCGGACAGGAGACCCTACGAGCAGTACTTC.

The V gene is TRBV7-9, the J gene TRBJ2-1; the D gene could be TRBD1 or TRBD2 (5 bases each). CDR1 SEHNR and CDR2 FQNEAQ come from the germline V gene (reference sequence). V lost 2 bases and J lost 0, with 17 bases in between. The CDR3 runs to 18 residues. In DNA form, the CDR3 reads TGTGCCAGCAGCTTACCCATCCTGGGGGTCAGCTCCTACAATGAGCAGTTCTTC. Residues: CASSLPILGVSSYNEQFF.

This clonotype has more than one count but fewer than ten. V is TRBV12-3 or TRBV12-4 and J is TRBJ2-5, with 14 positions matching TRBD2. The junction had 7 bases not matched to a gene; V was cut back by 5 bases and J by 5 bases. The CDR3 has 16 amino acids. The CDR3 DNA is TGTGCCAGCAGTCATGGGACTAGCGGGGGTGGGGAGACCCAGTACTTC. As protein: CASSHGTSGGGETQYF.

The V gene is TRBV29-1, the J gene TRBJ2-7; 8 nucleotides match TRBD1. CDR1 is SQVTM and CDR2 is ANQGSEA in the germline V gene. This CDR3 spans 14 amino acids. Trimming cost V 3 bases and J 2 bases; bases outside gene matches: 6. In DNA, the CDR3 is TGCAGCGTTGACGGGCCAGGGGGCGCCTACGAGCAGTACTTC. Amino acids: CSVDGPGGAYEQYF.

The gene calls are TRBV28 and TRBJ2-2; D not certain. CDR1 is MDHEN, CDR2 SYDVKM, per germline. The CDR3 spans 14 residues. V was shortened by 3 bases and J by 4 bases, with 9 bases between the two germline ends. This chain's CDR3 is CASSFGPLTGELFF. In DNA form, the CDR3 reads TGTGCCAGCAGTTTCGGACCCCTCACCGGGGAGCTGTTTTTT.

V gene TRBV20-1 combines with J gene TRBJ2-5; D gene uncertain. With the DNA end fitting TRBJ2-7 better, the J assignment may be wrong. This CDR3 has 12 amino acids. CDR1 is DFQATT and CDR2 is SNEGSKA in the germline V gene (reference sequence). The CDR3 protein is CSAREWDYEQYF. DNA for the CDR3: TGCAGTGCTAGGGAATGGGACTACGAGCAGTACTTC.

This clonotype was counted many times. The chain links TRBV28 to TRBJ2-2; D is undetermined. Trimming cost V 1 base and J 4 bases, with 10 bases left between them. Germline CDR1 and CDR2: MDHEN and SYDVKM. The CDR3 has 15 residues. The CDR3 nucleotides read TGTGCCAGCAGTTTATATGGCGGCCCCACCGGGGAGCTGTTTTTT. Protein product: CASSLYGGPTGELFF.

The rearrangement uses TRBV20-1 and TRBJ2-5; D is perhaps TRBD1 or TRBD2 (6 bases each). Matching the DNA end better, TRBJ2-7 makes the J call doubtful. CDR3 length equals 14 residues. The germline V gene has CDR1 DFQATT and CDR2 SNEGSKA (reference sequence). CDR3 in amino acids: CSAPRSGGVDEQYF. CDR3 DNA sequence: TGCAGTGCTCCCCGGTCCGGGGGCGTGGACGAGCAGTACTTC.

This clonotype was observed a handful of times. The chain is built from TRBV7-9 and TRBJ1-4; the D gene is possibly TRBD1 (5 bases). Trimming cost V 3 bases and J 6 bases, with 11 bases left between them. The CDR3 totals 14 residues. Germline V CDR1 and CDR2: SEHNR, FQNEAQ (reference sequence). The CDR3 nucleotides read TGTGCCAGCAGCTTTCAGGGTACCGATGAAAAACTGTTTTTT. It encodes CASSFQGTDEKLFF. The full variable domain, completed using reference TRBV7-9 and TRBJ1-4, is DTGVSQNPRHKITKRGQNVTFRCDPISEHNRLYWYRQTLGQGPEFLTYFQNEAQLEKSRLLSDRFSAERPKGSFSTLEIQRTEQGDSAMYLCASSFQGTDEKLFFGSGTQLSVL.

V is TRBV27 and J is TRBJ2-2; the D is unclear. The V end lost 7 bases, the J end lost 4 bases, and 10 bases lay between the germline ends. The germline V gene has CDR1 MNHEY and CDR2 SMNVEV (reference sequence). The CDR3 covers 13 residues. The CDR3: CASTPAPTGELFF. Here the CDR3 DNA reads TGTGCCAGCACCCCGGCCCCCACCGGGGAGCTGTTTTTT.

This clonotype was seen a handful of times. CDR3 protein: CASSRSRTPNKGVPYNEQFF. CDR3 nucleotide sequence: TGTGCCAGCAGCCGCAGCCGAACGCCTAATAAAGGGGTTCCTTACAATGAGCAGTTCTTC. The gene calls are TRBV13 and TRBJ2-1, with a weak D call TRBD1 (5 bases). This CDR3 spans 20 amino acids. Between the trimmed V and J ends, which lost 5 bases and 4 bases, there was a span of 30 bases. Germline V CDR1 and CDR2: PRHDT, FYEKMQ (reference sequence).

The CDR3 bases are TGTGCCAGTACCGATTCCCGGACGAACACTGAAGCTTTCTTT. As protein: CASTDSRTNTEAFF. The chain employs TRBV19 and TRBJ1-1; D not certain. With 7 bases removed from V and 1 base from J, the gap between germline ends came to 13 bases. The CDR3 loop spans 14 amino acids. Germline V lookup: CDR1 LNHDA, CDR2 SQIVND (reference sequence).

This clonotype has a count of ten or more. The chain links TRBV12-3 or TRBV12-4 to TRBJ2-5; possibly TRBD1 for D (5 bases). Between the trimmed V and J ends, which lost 4 bases and 3 bases, there was a span of 6 bases. The CDR3 runs to 12 residues. Here the CDR3 DNA reads TGTGCCAGCAGTTCCAGGGAAGAGACCCAGTACTTC. Its translation is CASSSREETQYF.

The chain is built from TRBV9 and TRBJ1-2; 7 bases match TRBD1. Germline CDR1 SGDLS, CDR2 YYNGEE. This CDR3 contains 15 residues. V lost 2 bases, J lost 2 bases, and 6 bases stayed unmatched. In nucleotides, the CDR3 is TGTGCCAGCAGCGTCAGGGACAGCATGAACTATGGCTACACCTTC. Amino acids: CASSVRDSMNYGYTF.

The chain is built from TRBV5-6 and TRBJ1-2, with D possibly matching TRBD1 (6 bases). CDR1 is SGHDT and CDR2 is YYEEEE in the germline V gene. This CDR3 is built from 14 residues. V lost 7 bases and J lost 6, with 19 bases in between. CDR3 residues: CASGDEGGRDGYTF. As DNA, the CDR3 is TGTGCCAGCGGCGACGAAGGGGGACGGGATGGCTACACCTTC.

This clonotype has only a few counts. This chain joins TRBV12-3 or TRBV12-4 and TRBJ2-2; D is ambiguous. The CDR3 is 13 amino acids. Trimming removed 5 bases at V and 6 bases at J, with 10 bases between. CDR3 sequence (DNA): TGTGCCAGCAGTCCGGAACTGCCCGGGGAGCTGTTTTTT. Amino acids: CASSPELPGELFF.

This clonotype was recorded a few times. The CDR3 region has the DNA TGTGCCAGCAGCCTTATCCCCCCTAATGAGCAGTTCTTC. It translates to CASSLIPPNEQFF. V and J are TRBV4-2 and TRBJ2-1; D call uncertain. The ends were cut back, 4 bases at V and 7 bases at J, with 11 bases in the middle. Germline CDR1 is LGHNA and CDR2 is YNFKEQ. The CDR3 length is 13 residues.

This clonotype occurred a few times. This chain links TRBV28 with TRBJ1-5; maybe TRBD1 (6 bases). V was pared by 11 bases and J by 4 bases, with 18 bases between. The CDR3 contains 14 residues. CDR1 MDHEN and CDR2 SYDVKM come from the germline V gene. The CDR3 protein is CAARRGHGNQPQHF. In nucleotides, the CDR3 is TGTGCCGCTCGGCGGGGACACGGAAATCAGCCCCAGCATTTT.

The gene calls are TRBV7-6 and TRBJ2-1; 10 bases fit TRBD1. CDR1 is SGHVS, CDR2 FNYEAQ, per germline. The CDR3 consists of 16 residues. V lost 4 bases, J lost 4 bases, and 7 bases stayed unmatched. The CDR3 nucleotides read TGTGCCAGCAGCTATCCGGGACAGGGGATTTACAATGAGCAGTTCTTC. Protein sequence: CASSYPGQGIYNEQFF.